The sequence of this T cell receptor beta chain was determined in a study of T-cell reconstitution after alpha-beta-depleted transplantation in children. Germline assignment: CDR1 SEHNR and CDR2 FQNEAQ (reference sequence). The CDR3 contains 15 residues. The V and J ends lost 2 bases and 1 base respectively, with 10 bases between them. This clonotype was found a few times. Unique molecular identifiers were used to barcode this TCRbeta library. Each CDR3 protein gets one entry after TCRdb re-called the PCR reads with MiXCR. The table records approximately 520,000 distinct CDR3 sequences, around a third of them present only once.

This chain uses TRBV7-9 with TRBJ2-3, with D possibly TRBD2 on 5 matching bases. The sequences come from PBMCs from the stem cell graft donor, collected from the stem cell graft. This clonotype originated in a human donor who donated a stem cell graft to a child with aplastic anemia. The CDR3 sequence: CASSLHLGGTDTQYF. The CDR3 nucleotides are TGTGCCAGCAGCTTACACCTGGGAGGCACAGATACGCAGTATTTT.